This is a list of T cell receptor beta chains from one sample in a study of T cell changes during pregnancy in multiple sclerosis. Sequencing used immunoSEQ multiplex PCR; TCRdb keeps in-frame clones, though not all of them. This table holds approximately 48,000 clones, around 94% found once. The sample consisted of CD4+ T cells from peripheral blood mononuclear cells, taken in the second trimester of pregnancy. These receptors were obtained from a female donor with multiple sclerosis, enrolled in a pregnancy study. Each CDR3 is given with its conserved first and last residue. Each record gives: D gene, clone size, V gene, J gene, CDR3 protein, CDR3 DNA. A D gene is named only where the DNA matches it firmly. Expanded clones get a size class; other rows say once, few or many, or leave the size out.

D: -
size: few
V: TRBV7-3
J: TRBJ1-1
CDR3: CASSFYRDTEAFF
DNA: TGTGCCAGCAGCTTTTACAGGGACACTGAAGCTTTCTTT

D: -
size: -
V: TRBV30
J: TRBJ1-1
CDR3: CAHYGLVANTEAFF
DNA: TGTGCCCACTACGGGTTGGTGGCTAACACTGAAGCTTTCTTT

D: TRBD2
size: -
V: TRBV7-9
J: TRBJ2-2
CDR3: CASSLVSGGSLNTGELFF
DNA: TGTGCCAGCAGCTTAGTATCCGGCGGGAGTTTAAACACCGGGGAGCTGTTTTTT

D: -
size: -
V: TRBV9
J: TRBJ2-6
CDR3: CASSAFFSGANVLTF
DNA: TGTGCCAGCAGCGCTTTCTTCTCTGGGGCCAACGTCCTGACTTTC

D: -
size: -
V: TRBV10-2
J: TRBJ2-3
CDR3: CASSRSTDTQYF
DNA: TGCGCCAGCAGTCGTAGCACAGATACGCAGTATTTT

D: -
size: -
V: TRBV2
J: TRBJ2-1
CDR3: CASSDRREQFF
DNA: TGTGCCAGCAGTGACCGGAGGGAGCAGTTCTTC

D: TRBD2
size: -
V: TRBV5-4
J: TRBJ2-1
CDR3: CASSLTSGGWGEQFF
DNA: TGTGCCAGCAGCCTCACTAGCGGGGGGTGGGGTGAGCAGTTCTTC

D: TRBD1
size: -
V: TRBV13
J: TRBJ2-3
CDR3: CASSLGTGTGAPSTQYF
DNA: TGTGCCAGCAGCTTAGGAACTGGGACAGGGGCCCCCTCTACGCAGTATTTT

D: -
size: -
V: TRBV20-1
J: TRBJ2-7
CDR3: CSATTSTEQYF
DNA: TGCAGTGCAACTACTAGTACCGAGCAGTACTTC

D: -
size: -
V: TRBV19
J: TRBJ1-3
CDR3: CASSTGGGSLSGNTIYF
DNA: TGTGCCAGTAGTACTGGAGGAGGGAGCCTCTCTGGAAACACCATATATTTT

D: -
size: -
V: TRBV5-6
J: TRBJ2-6
CDR3: CASSFGHSGANVLTF
DNA: TGTGCCAGCAGCTTCGGACACTCTGGGGCCAACGTCCTGACTTTC

D: -
size: -
V: TRBV6-5
J: TRBJ1-1
CDR3: CASSSLGVNTEAFF
DNA: TGTGCCAGCAGTTCCTTAGGGGTGAACACTGAAGCTTTCTTT

D: TRBD1
size: -
V: TRBV9
J: TRBJ1-2
CDR3: CASSVGTGVGYGYTF
DNA: TGTGCCAGCAGCGTAGGGACAGGGGTTGGCTATGGCTACACCTTC

D: -
size: -
V: TRBV6-1
J: TRBJ1-1
CDR3: CANAIQGRTEAFF
DNA: TGTGCCAATGCGATACAGGGTAGGACTGAAGCTTTCTTT

D: TRBD1
size: once
V: TRBV29-1
J: TRBJ1-3
CDR3: CSVLQGFSGNTIYF
DNA: TGCAGCGTTCTACAGGGGTTCTCTGGAAACACCATATATTTT

D: TRBD2
size: -
V: TRBV6-5
J: TRBJ2-1
CDR3: CASRSGGAAYNEQFF
DNA: TGTGCCAGCAGGAGCGGGGGGGCCGCCTACAATGAGCAGTTCTTC

D: -
size: once
V: TRBV7-3
J: TRBJ1-2
CDR3: CASSLTPNYGYTF
DNA: TGTGCCAGCAGCTTAACTCCAAACTATGGCTACACCTTC

D: -
size: few
V: TRBV6-6
J: TRBJ1-1
CDR3: CASSYRQPNTEAFF
DNA: TGTGCCAGCAGTTACAGACAGCCGAACACTGAAGCTTTCTTT

D: TRBD1
size: -
V: TRBV7-9
J: TRBJ1-4
CDR3: CASSSTGKRGWGFEKLFF
DNA: TGTGCCAGCAGCTCGACAGGGAAAAGGGGCTGGGGATTTGAAAAACTGTTTTTT

D: -
size: -
V: TRBV7-2
J: TRBJ2-4
CDR3: CASSFGQYKNIQYF
DNA: TGTGCCAGCAGCTTTGGCCAGTACAAAAACATTCAGTACTTC

D: -
size: -
V: TRBV6-1
J: TRBJ1-6
CDR3: CATTGSGSPLHF
DNA: TGTGCCACTACAGGGTCGGGGTCACCCCTCCACTTT

D: TRBD2
size: -
V: TRBV10-3
J: TRBJ2-6
CDR3: CAISRLAGGLGSGANVLTF
DNA: TGTGCCATCTCGAGGCTAGCGGGGGGCCTCGGGTCTGGGGCCAACGTCCTGACTTTC

D: TRBD1
size: -
V: TRBV19
J: TRBJ1-4
CDR3: CASSPQGATNEKLFF
DNA: TGTGCCAGTAGTCCCCAGGGGGCAACTAATGAAAAACTGTTTTTT

D: -
size: -
V: TRBV7-2
J: TRBJ1-2
CDR3: CASSLGVGGQGYGYTF
DNA: TGTGCCAGCAGCTTAGGGGTGGGGGGGCAGGGCTATGGCTACACCTTC

D: -
size: -
V: TRBV4-1
J: TRBJ1-6
CDR3: CASSQENPGYSPLHF
DNA: TGCGCCAGCAGCCAAGAGAACCCAGGGTATTCACCCCTCCACTTT

D: TRBD1
size: -
V: TRBV7-9
J: TRBJ2-5
CDR3: CASSSGQGAIETQYF
DNA: TGTGCCAGCAGCTCGGGACAGGGGGCTATAGAGACCCAGTACTTC

D: -
size: -
V: TRBV9
J: TRBJ1-5
CDR3: CASSVGQGSNQPQHF
DNA: TGTGCCAGCAGCGTAGGTCAGGGCAGCAATCAGCCCCAGCATTTT

D: -
size: -
V: TRBV4-2
J: TRBJ2-1
CDR3: CASSQAGYNEQFF
DNA: TGTGCCAGCAGCCAAGCCGGCTACAATGAGCAGTTCTTC

D: TRBD2
size: -
V: TRBV5-8
J: TRBJ2-1
CDR3: CASSLEGTSGSSYNEQFF
DNA: TGTGCCAGCAGCTTGGAGGGAACTAGCGGGAGCTCCTACAATGAGCAGTTCTTC